A single T cell receptor (beta chain) is shown here with its context. The CDR3 is made up of 15 amino acids. J gave up 5 bases and V 6 bases, and 7 bases lay outside the gene matches. Germline V gives CDR1 MDHEN, CDR2 SYDVKM. Sequencing used immunoSEQ multiplex PCR; TCRdb keeps in-frame clones, though not all of them. The repertoire includes roughly 310,000 clones, roughly 90% of them detected once, and 4% sits in the top ten. This sample is part of a study of blood T cell repertoires in COVID-19. The sequence was obtained from a woman aged 45 to 65 with active or convalescent COVID-19. The specimen sequenced was peripheral blood. V usage is TRBV28 and J usage is TRBJ1-6; 7 positions agree with TRBD1. CDR3 nucleotide sequence: TGTGCCAGCAGCCCCCACGACAGGGATAATTCACCCCTCCACTTT. Its protein product is CASSPHDRDNSPLHF.